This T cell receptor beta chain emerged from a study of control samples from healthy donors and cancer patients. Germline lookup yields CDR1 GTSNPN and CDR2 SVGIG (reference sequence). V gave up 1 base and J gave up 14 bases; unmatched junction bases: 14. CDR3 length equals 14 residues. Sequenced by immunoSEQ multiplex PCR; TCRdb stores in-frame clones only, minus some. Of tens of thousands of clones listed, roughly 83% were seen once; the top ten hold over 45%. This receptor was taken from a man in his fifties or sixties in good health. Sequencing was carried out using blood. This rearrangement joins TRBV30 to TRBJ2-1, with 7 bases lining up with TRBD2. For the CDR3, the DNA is TGTGCCTGGAGTGATTGGACTAGGGATTCTGGGGAGTTCTTC. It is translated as CAWSDWTRDSGEFF.